These 27 T cell receptor beta chains were sequenced from one sample in a study of T cells in Graves' hyperthyroidism and ophthalmopathy. RNA transcripts gave rise to amplified TCR beta CDR3 regions. The HTBI primer set drove a first-round RT-PCR of the TCR CDR3. TCRdb fed the multiplex PCR reads into MiXCR, producing one record per CDR3 protein. Altogether about 840,000 distinct CDR3 sequences are present, over 35% being singletons, with the ten largest covering 7.5% to 9.5%. The specimen was blood. The receptors originated from a man younger than 35 with Graves' hyperthyroidism.

This rearrangement joins TRBV12-3 or TRBV12-4 to TRBJ1-1; tentative D call: TRBD1 (6 bases). The V end was cut by 6 bases, the J end by 6 bases, with 17 bases between. The CDR3 sequence is 14 residues long. The CDR3 coding sequence is TGTGCCAGCAGACCCGACAGGCCTCCTTCTGAAGCTTTCTTT. Its protein is CASRPDRPPSEAFF.

The rearrangement links TRBV5-4 to TRBJ2-2; D possibly corresponds to TRBD2 (5 bases). Germline-derived CDR1 and CDR2 are SGHNT and YYREEE (reference sequence). Trimming pared 1 base from V and 5 bases from J, leaving 12 bases between. The CDR3 has 15 residues. CDR3 nucleotide sequence: TGTGCCAGCAGCTTGAAGGAGGATGGAACCGGGGAGCTGTTTTTT. Translated: CASSLKEDGTGELFF.

J is TRBJ1-5 and V is TRBV7-2; no reliable D call. The CDR3 totals 14 residues. The V end was cut by 5 bases, the J end by 0 bases, with 8 bases between. Germline lookup yields CDR1 SGHTA and CDR2 FQGNSA. CDR3 DNA: TGTGCCAGCAGCCCGAGAGCTAGCAATCAGCCCCAGCATTTT. It encodes CASSPRASNQPQHF.

The genes are TRBV19 and TRBJ1-5; D gene ambiguous. The V gene's germline CDR1 is LNHDA and CDR2 SQIVND (reference sequence). The length of the CDR3 is 15 residues. Between the trimmed V and J ends, which lost 4 bases and 7 bases, there was a span of 17 bases. In DNA form, the CDR3 reads TGTGCCAGTAGTAATCGGGGAGGCCTCGAGCAGCCCCAGCATTTT. Amino acids: CASSNRGGLEQPQHF.

The CDR3 DNA sequence: TGTGCCAGCAGTCAAGGGGGGGGTCCCACTGAAGCTTTCTTT. Translating gives CASSQGGGPTEAFF. The chain employs TRBV2 and TRBJ1-1, with a possible D match to TRBD1 (6 bases). Germline V gene lookup returns CDR1 SNHLY and CDR2 FYNNEI. V dropped 5 bases and J dropped 4 bases, with 14 bases sitting between them. CDR3 size: 14 residues.

This chain uses TRBV7-2 with TRBJ1-1, with TRBD1 as a possible D gene (6 bases). This CDR3 spans 15 amino acids. From germline, CDR1 is SGHTA and CDR2 FQGNSA. V lost 5 bases and J 4 bases, leaving 17 bases between the germline ends. CDR3 sequence (DNA): TGTGCCAGCAGCCAAGAGGGGGGGTGGCCCACTGAAGCTTTCTTT. Protein sequence: CASSQEGGWPTEAFF.

On this clonotype: At one end, the junction sequence differs from germline, possibly due to a read error. The chain uses TRBV12-3 or TRBV12-4 and TRBJ2-7, with 12 bases that match TRBD2. The CDR3 sequence is 14 residues long. The CDR3 nucleotides are TGTGTCAGCAGTTACGGACTAGCGGGGAGCGAGCAGTACTTC. This encodes CVSSYGLAGSEQYF.

The J gene is TRBJ2-5, the V gene TRBV10-3; 8 bases fit TRBD1. This CDR3 contains 14 residues. Unmatched junction bases numbered 8, after V lost 9 bases and J lost 2 bases. Germline values: CDR1 ENHRY, CDR2 SYGVKD. This chain's CDR3 is CAIRFGTGQETQYF. DNA of the CDR3: TGTGCCATAAGATTTGGGACAGGACAAGAGACCCAGTACTTC.

At least ten counts were recorded for this clonotype. This sequence joins TRBV29-1 and TRBJ1-4; 9 bases align to TRBD1. Germline CDR1 is SQVTM and CDR2 is ANQGSEA. V was pared by 1 base and J by 7 bases, with 7 bases of the junction left unmatched. The CDR3 is 15 residues long. The CDR3 DNA is TGCAGCGTTGAAGTGCGGACAGGGGTTGTTGAAAAACTGTTTTTT. This translates into CSVEVRTGVVEKLFF.

This clonotype was counted many times. V gene TRBV5-1 combines with J gene TRBJ1-2; D not certain. CDR3 size: 12 residues. The V and J ends lost 3 bases and 4 bases respectively, with 7 bases between them. Germline values: CDR1 SGHRS, CDR2 YFSETQ. CDR3 loop: CASSSLGYGYTF. CDR3 in DNA: TGCGCCAGCAGCTCATTGGGCTATGGCTACACCTTC.

The chain carries TRBV10-3 and TRBJ1-5, with D uncertain. V was pared by 4 bases and J by 3 bases, with 13 bases between. This CDR3 region has 15 residues. The germline V gene has CDR1 ENHRY and CDR2 SYGVKD. The CDR3 region is CAISARPINNQPQHF. The CDR3 DNA reads TGTGCCATCAGTGCTAGACCAATCAACAATCAGCCCCAGCATTTT.

This clonotype was counted a few times. The V gene is TRBV11-2, the J gene TRBJ2-7, with D perhaps assigned TRBD1 or TRBD2 (5 bases each). V dropped 3 bases and J dropped 0 bases, with 9 bases sitting between them. Germline V lookup: CDR1 SGHAT, CDR2 FQNNGV. The CDR3 has 14 residues. CDR3: CASSFGTYSYEQYF. The CDR3, as DNA: TGTGCCAGCAGCTTCGGGACCTACTCCTACGAGCAGTACTTC.

Worth noting for this clonotype: Its ends do not fully match the called genes, so a read error is possible. This sequence joins TRBV9 and TRBJ2-5; D is undetermined. CDR3 length: 16 residues. The germline gives CDR1 SGDLS, CDR2 YYNGEE. The CDR3 here is CASSQGRGFTAETQYF. CDR3 sequence (DNA): TGCGCCAGCAGCCAAGGACGCGGATTTACGGCAGAGACCCAGTACTTC.

The rearrangement joins TRBV5-6 to TRBJ1-5; TRBD1 matches at 8 bases. The V and J ends lost 3 bases and 12 bases, in that order; junction bases with no gene match: 11. CDR1 is SGHDT, CDR2 YYEEEE, per germline. The CDR3 is made up of 14 amino acids. CDR3 in DNA: TGTGCCAGCAGCTCCTCGGACAGGGACCTGCTCCAGCATTTT. Protein sequence: CASSSSDRDLLQHF.

In regard to this clonotype: A read error may be the cause here, since a much bigger clone is one base away. This rearrangement joins TRBV13 to TRBJ1-4; 7 nucleotides line up with TRBD1. The V and J ends lost 3 bases and 8 bases, in that order; junction bases with no gene match: 6. The CDR3 consists of 14 residues. Per the germline V gene, CDR1 is PRHDT and CDR2 is FYEKMQ (reference sequence). The CDR3: CASSFLDRPEKLFF. Written as DNA, the CDR3 is TGTGCCAGCAGCTTTCTGGACAGGCCCGAAAAACTGTTTTTT.

This clonotype appeared many times. J is TRBJ1-4 and V is TRBV25-1; no reliable D call. This CDR3 has 14 residues. Trimming pared 8 bases from V and 4 bases from J, leaving 14 bases between. Looked up from germline, CDR1 is MGHDK and CDR2 is SYGVNS. The chain's CDR3 is CASSLASRNEKLFF. The CDR3 coding sequence is TGTGCCAGCTCCCTTGCAAGTCGTAATGAAAAACTGTTTTTT.

This chain uses TRBV19 with TRBJ1-2; D ambiguous. The CDR3 loop spans 13 amino acids. Trimming shortened V by 3 bases and J by 8 bases, and 13 bases separated the two germline ends. CDR1 and CDR2 (germline): LNHDA, SQIVND (reference sequence). CDR3 DNA: TGTGCCAGTAGTATTTACGGGGAGGTCGGCTACACCTTC. Amino acids: CASSIYGEVGYTF.

About this clonotype itself: Being one base from a much bigger clone, this may be a read error. This chain links TRBV19 with TRBJ1-2, with 7 nucleotides matching TRBD1. The CDR3 is 15 residues long. The germline CDR1 and CDR2 sequences are LNHDA and SQIVND (reference sequence). Trimming at V came to 6 bases and at J to 5 bases, leaving 12 bases not matched to a gene. The CDR3 DNA reads as TGTGCCAGTAGCCCGATACAGGGGTTAGAGTATGGCTACACCTTC. It translates to CASSPIQGLEYGYTF.

In the case of this clonotype: The junction departs from germline at one end; a sequencing error may be responsible. The chain recombines TRBV7-8 with TRBJ2-7; TRBD1 matches at 7 bases. The CDR3 runs to 15 residues. Germline V CDR1 and CDR2: SGHVS, FQNEAQ. The CDR3 DNA reads TGTGCCAGCAGCTTCACCAGGGGGAACACCGGGGAGCTGTACTTC. Amino acids: CASSFTRGNTGELYF.

V and J are TRBV5-1 and TRBJ2-5; TRBD2 aligns across 14 bases. CDR3 length: 19 amino acids. V trimming: 4 bases; J trimming: 0 bases; junction bases outside the gene matches: 11. The V gene's germline CDR1 is SGHRS and CDR2 YFSETQ. In DNA, the CDR3 is TGCGCCAGCAGCCTTCGATCGGGACTAGCGGGGGACTACCAAGAGACCCAGTACTTC. Its translation is CASSLRSGLAGDYQETQYF.

Ten or more counts support this clonotype. The V gene is TRBV10-3, the J gene TRBJ1-6, with TRBD1 matching over 10 bases. Germline CDR1 and CDR2: ENHRY and SYGVKD. The CDR3 spans 15 residues. Germline trimming cut 6 bases from V and 8 bases from J; bases unmatched to any gene: 7. In DNA, the CDR3 is TGTGCCATCAGCGAGCAGGACAGGGGGGATTCACCCCTCCACTTT. It translates to CAISEQDRGDSPLHF.

This chain links TRBV5-1 with TRBJ2-7; maybe TRBD1 (6 bases). The CDR3 consists of 14 residues. Per the germline V gene, CDR1 is SGHRS and CDR2 is YFSETQ. V lost 4 bases, J lost 7 bases, and 18 bases lay in between. CDR3 sequence: CASSLWGPSVEQYF. In nucleotides, the CDR3 is TGCGCCAGCAGCCTCTGGGGGCCCAGTGTTGAGCAGTACTTC.

Note on this clonotype: At one end the junction does not follow the germline gene, possibly because of a read error. The chain recombines TRBV14 with TRBJ2-6, with D perhaps matching TRBD1 (5 bases). The CDR3 is 11 residues long. Germline V CDR1 and CDR2: SGHDN, FVKESK. CDR3 DNA: TGTGCCAGCAGCGGCAGGGTGACTGAAGCTTTC. It encodes CASSGRVTEAF.

This clonotype has ten or more counts. V and J are TRBV9 and TRBJ1-4; D remains unclear. V lost 2 bases and J lost 5, with 13 bases in between. The CDR3 sequence is 15 residues long. The germline CDR1 and CDR2 sequences are SGDLS and YYNGEE. This chain's CDR3 is CASSVGGGANEKLFF. For the CDR3, the DNA is TGTGCCAGCAGCGTGGGTGGAGGTGCGAATGAAAAACTGTTTTTT. The full variable domain, completed using reference TRBV9 and TRBJ1-4, is DSGVTQTPKHLITATGQRVTLRCSPRSGDLSVYWYQQSLDQGLQFLIQYYNGEERAKGNILERFSAQQFPDLHSELNLSSLELGDSALYFCASSVGGGANEKLFFGSGTQLSVL.

DNA of the CDR3: TGTGCCAGCAGCTTGGGACAGCACGTTGCAACTAATGAAAAACTGTTTTTT. Residues: CASSLGQHVATNEKLFF. The rearrangement links TRBV5-4 to TRBJ1-4, with a possible D match to TRBD1 (5 bases). Germline values: CDR1 SGHNT, CDR2 YYREEE (reference sequence). The CDR3 loop spans 17 amino acids. Trimming cost V 0 bases and J 0 bases, with 12 bases left between them.

This chain links TRBV2 with TRBJ1-2; a weak D match, TRBD1 (6 bases). With 6 bases removed from V and 4 bases from J, the gap between germline ends came to 15 bases. CDR3 length equals 14 residues. Germline CDR1 SNHLY, CDR2 FYNNEI. CDR3 in amino acids: CASSRQGGTYGYTF. The CDR3 DNA follows: TGTGCCAGCAGCCGACAAGGGGGTACCTATGGCTACACCTTC.

A word on this clonotype: Relative to the germline gene, one junction end is altered; a read error may explain this. The chain uses TRBV13 and TRBJ2-5, with 10 bases matching TRBD1. In germline, CDR1 is PRHDT, CDR2 FYEKMQ (reference sequence). The CDR3 runs 17 residues. The CDR3 DNA sequence: TGCGCCAGCAGCTTGATTTCCGGGACAGGGGTAAGGGAGACCCAGTACTTC. It codes for CASSLISGTGVRETQYF.